The rows below give T cell receptor beta chains drawn from one sample of a study of blood T cells in healthy people across ages. TCRdb independently ran MiXCR on the 5' RACE reads; one entry per CDR3 protein. The data show over a million distinct CDR3 sequences, 45% seen once. Sequencing was performed on blood. Receptors were obtained from a woman aged 55-70 years in good health. Both conserved end residues are part of each CDR3. A D gene is named only where the DNA matches it firmly. The listing skips clone size in some rows; elsewhere it reads once, few, many or a size class.

clone_size | d_call | j_call | v_call | cdr3_nt | cdr3_aa
few | - | TRBJ1-4 | TRBV25-1 | TGTGCCAGCCGATTCGAAACTAATGAAAAACTGTTTTTT | CASRFETNEKLFF
many | - | TRBJ1-4 | TRBV12-3/TRBV12-4 | TGTGCCAGCAGTCTCGGGCAAGCGGGTGAAAAACTGTTTTTT | CASSLGQAGEKLFF
- | TRBD2 | TRBJ2-3 | TRBV24-1 | TGTGCCACCAGTGATTGGGGGCGGGAGGGCCCGGATACGCAGTATTTT | CATSDWGREGPDTQYF
- | - | TRBJ2-5 | TRBV18 | TGTGCCAGCTCACCAGTTATTGCAGCCCAAGAGACCCAGTACTTC | CASSPVIAAQETQYF
- | - | TRBJ1-1 | TRBV5-1 | TGCGCCAGCAGCTTGACGGCGGACACTGAAGCTTTCTTT | CASSLTADTEAFF
- | - | TRBJ1-2 | TRBV6-6 | TGTGCCAGCAGTTCTCAGACCTACTATGGCTACACCTTC | CASSSQTYYGYTF
many | - | TRBJ2-3 | TRBV10-2 | TGCGCCAGCAGTGAGTCGACTCCGGACCTGATTGATACGCAGTATTTT | CASSESTPDLIDTQYF
few | - | TRBJ1-2 | TRBV28 | TGTGCCAGCAGTTTATTGGCAGGGTATGGCTACACCTTC | CASSLLAGYGYTF
few | TRBD1 | TRBJ2-5 | TRBV6-5 | TGTGCCAGCAGGCGTCCGGGACAGCAAGAGACCCAGTACTTC | CASRRPGQQETQYF
- | TRBD1 | TRBJ2-7 | TRBV29-1 | TGCAGCGTACGCGGACAGGCGAGGGGCTCCTACGAGCAGTACTTC | CSVRGQARGSYEQYF